This T cell receptor beta chain emerged from a study of OX40 agonist ivuxolimab in advanced cancers. Turning to the study itself: With a range of about 23 to 85, age averaged approximately 60 years, and 65% to 85% were male.

Sequencing used immunoSEQ multiplex PCR; TCRdb keeps in-frame clones, though not all of them. This table has roughly 46,000 clones, about 91% appearing once. This clone was seen just once. Its antigen remains unknown. CDR3 length equals 15 residues. Germline lookup yields CDR1 SEHNR and CDR2 FQNEAQ (reference sequence). Trimming took 2 bases from V and 0 from J, leaving 8 bases between them. Study results and caveats: Blood T cells, both CD4+ and CD8+, expanded clonally by week 6 at 0.1 to 3.0 mg/kg. Patients who responded partially at 0.1-3.0 mg/kg showed clonal expansion ranking among the lowest. The average count of expanded clones was higher among CD8+ T cells than among CD4+.

The rearrangement joins TRBV7-9 to TRBJ2-4, with D uncertain. The origin of this receptor is an adult with an advanced solid tumor such as melanoma, head and neck, liver or kidney cancer. Sample: CD4+ or CD8+ T cells sorted from blood, taken in a trial of the OX40 agonist ivuxolimab. CDR3 nucleotide sequence: TGTGCCAGCAGCTTATTGGTACTAGCCAAAAACATTCAGTACTTC. This codes for CASSLLVLAKNIQYF. Combining the CDR3 with reference TRBV7-9 and TRBJ2-4 gives the whole variable domain DTGVSQNPRHKITKRGQNVTFRCDPISEHNRLYWYRQTLGQGPEFLTYFQNEAQLEKSRLLSDRFSAERPKGSFSTLEIQRTEQGDSAMYLCASSLLVLAKNIQYFGAGTRLSVL.